A single sample gave rise to the 6 T cell receptor beta chains below, sequenced in a study of preoperative IRX-2 immunotherapy in early breast cancer. Treatment given: preoperative locoregional IRX-2 cytokine immunotherapy. Measured with immunoSEQ multiplex PCR; TCRdb has only the in-frame clones, and not every one. In the table there are 75,000 to 100,000 clones, around 86% of which are singletons. The sequences come from tumor tissue, collected after IRX-2 immunotherapy. Receptors originate from a human donor with breast cancer.

Note on this clone: The same CDR3 also results from other DNA sequences found in this sample. This rearrangement joins TRBV29-1 to TRBJ1-4; 7 bases are a match to TRBD1. The CDR3 is made up of 12 amino acids. CDR1 and CDR2 (germline): SQVTM, ANQGSEA. V shed 6 bases, J shed 8 bases, and the junction held 6 bases outside the gene matches. Here the CDR3 reads CSVRTGYEKLFF. The CDR3 DNA reads TGCAGCGTCCGGACAGGATACGAAAAACTGTTTTTT.

This chain connects TRBV5-1 to TRBJ1-1; D is ambiguous. V shed 4 bases and J shed 6 bases, with 16 bases lying between them. This CDR3 has 14 residues. Per germline, CDR1 SGHRS and CDR2 YFSETQ. The CDR3 region has the DNA TGCGCCAGCAGCCCGAGAGACGGCCCACCTGAAGCTTTCTTT. Encoded protein: CASSPRDGPPEAFF. The full variable domain, with the rest looked up from reference TRBV5-1 and TRBJ1-1, is KAGVTQTPRYLIKTRGQQVTLSCSPISGHRSVSWYQQTPGQGLQFLFEYFSETQRNKGNFPGRFSGRQFSNSRSEMNVSTLELGDSALYLCASSPRDGPPEAFFGQGTRLTVV.

The chain couples TRBV14 to TRBJ1-3, with D possibly matching TRBD1 (5 bases). V lost 6 bases and J 1 base, leaving 10 bases between the germline ends. The CDR3 spans 14 residues. Per germline, CDR1 SGHDN and CDR2 FVKESK. DNA of the CDR3: TGTGCCAGCAGTCCCGGGACGTCTGGAAACACCATATATTTT. It is translated as CASSPGTSGNTIYF.

The V and J genes are TRBV22-1 and TRBJ1-1. TRBV22-1 counts as a pseudogene. The CDR3 sequence is 17 residues long. In DNA, the CDR3 is TGTGCCAGCAGTTACATTCGGGACGGTCGCTTCAACACTGAAGCTTTCTTT. Translating it yields CASSYIRDGRFNTEAFF.

J is TRBJ2-1 and V is TRBV9; 8 nucleotides agree with TRBD2. The germline gives CDR1 SGDLS, CDR2 YYNGEE. The CDR3 runs 15 residues. With V trimmed by 5 bases and J by 1 base, 5 bases remained unmatched. The CDR3 bases are TGTGCCAGCAGTGAGGAGCGGGAGTCCTACAATGAGCAGTTCTTC. Amino acid sequence: CASSEERESYNEQFF.

This chain connects TRBV6-8 to TRBJ2-5; 10 bases fit TRBD1. J lost 3 bases, V lost 5 bases, and 15 bases had no gene match. The germline V gene has CDR1 MNHGY and CDR2 SAAAGT. CDR3 length: 18 amino acids. CDR3 DNA sequence: TGTGCCAGCAGTGCTCCCCTAAGTAGGGGACAGGGGAAAGAGACCCAGTACTTC. It is translated as CASSAPLSRGQGKETQYF.